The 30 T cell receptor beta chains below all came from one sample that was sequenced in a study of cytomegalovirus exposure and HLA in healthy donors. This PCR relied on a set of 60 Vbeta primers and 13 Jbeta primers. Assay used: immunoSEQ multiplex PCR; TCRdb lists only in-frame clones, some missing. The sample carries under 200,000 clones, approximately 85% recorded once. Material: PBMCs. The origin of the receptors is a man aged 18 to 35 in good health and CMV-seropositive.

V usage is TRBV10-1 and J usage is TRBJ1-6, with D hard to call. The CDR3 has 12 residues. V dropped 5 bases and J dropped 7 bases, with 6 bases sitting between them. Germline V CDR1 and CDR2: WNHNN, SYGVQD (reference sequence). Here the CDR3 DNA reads TGCGCCAGCAGTCCTTCGAATTCACCCCTCCACTTT. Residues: CASSPSNSPLHF.

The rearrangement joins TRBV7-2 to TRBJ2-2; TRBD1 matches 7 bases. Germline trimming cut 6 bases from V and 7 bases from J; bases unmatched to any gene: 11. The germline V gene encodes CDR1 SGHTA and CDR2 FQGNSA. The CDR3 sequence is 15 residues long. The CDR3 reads CASRSTGVIGGELFF. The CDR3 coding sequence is TGTGCCAGCAGAAGCACAGGGGTTATAGGCGGGGAGCTGTTTTTT.

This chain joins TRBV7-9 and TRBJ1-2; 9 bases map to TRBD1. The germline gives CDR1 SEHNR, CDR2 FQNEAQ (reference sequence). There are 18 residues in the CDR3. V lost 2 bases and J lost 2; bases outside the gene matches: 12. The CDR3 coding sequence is TGTGCCAGCAGCTTAAGGGCCCCGGGACAGGGTATCAACTATGGCTACACCTTC. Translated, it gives CASSLRAPGQGINYGYTF.

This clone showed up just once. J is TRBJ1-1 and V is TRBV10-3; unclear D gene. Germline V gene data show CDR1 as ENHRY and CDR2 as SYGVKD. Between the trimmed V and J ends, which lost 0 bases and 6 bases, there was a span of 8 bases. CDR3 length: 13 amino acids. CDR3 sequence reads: CAISESRSPEAFF. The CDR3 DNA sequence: TGTGCCATCAGTGAGTCGAGGAGCCCTGAAGCTTTCTTT.

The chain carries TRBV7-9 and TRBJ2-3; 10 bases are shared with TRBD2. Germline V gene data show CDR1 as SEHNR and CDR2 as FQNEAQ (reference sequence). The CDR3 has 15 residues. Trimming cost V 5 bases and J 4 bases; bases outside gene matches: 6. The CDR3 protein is CASSVVAGGPDTQYF. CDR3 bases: TGTGCCAGCAGCGTAGTAGCGGGGGGACCAGATACGCAGTATTTT.

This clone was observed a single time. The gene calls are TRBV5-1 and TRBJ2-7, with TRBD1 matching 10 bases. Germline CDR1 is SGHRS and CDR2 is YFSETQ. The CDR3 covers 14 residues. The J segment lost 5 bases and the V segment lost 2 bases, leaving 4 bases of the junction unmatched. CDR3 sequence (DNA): TGCGCCAGCAGCTTTGCCGGGACAGGGGACGAGCAGTACTTC. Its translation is CASSFAGTGDEQYF. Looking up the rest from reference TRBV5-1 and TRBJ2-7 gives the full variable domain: KAGVTQTPRYLIKTRGQQVTLSCSPISGHRSVSWYQQTPGQGLQFLFEYFSETQRNKGNFPGRFSGRQFSNSRSEMNVSTLELGDSALYLCASSFAGTGDEQYFGPGTRLTVT.

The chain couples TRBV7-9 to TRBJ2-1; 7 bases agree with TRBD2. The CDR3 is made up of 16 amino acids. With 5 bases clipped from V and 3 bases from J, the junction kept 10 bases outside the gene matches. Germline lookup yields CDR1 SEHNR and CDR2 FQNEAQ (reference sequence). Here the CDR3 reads CASSGRTSFLYNEQFF. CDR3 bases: TGTGCCAGCAGCGGCAGGACTAGTTTTCTCTACAATGAGCAGTTCTTC.

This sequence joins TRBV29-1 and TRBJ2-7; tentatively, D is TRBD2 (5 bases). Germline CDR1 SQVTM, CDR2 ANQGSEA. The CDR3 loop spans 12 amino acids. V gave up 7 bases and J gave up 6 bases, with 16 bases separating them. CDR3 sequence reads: CSGSGEKGEQYF. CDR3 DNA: TGCAGCGGGTCCGGGGAGAAGGGCGAGCAGTACTTC.

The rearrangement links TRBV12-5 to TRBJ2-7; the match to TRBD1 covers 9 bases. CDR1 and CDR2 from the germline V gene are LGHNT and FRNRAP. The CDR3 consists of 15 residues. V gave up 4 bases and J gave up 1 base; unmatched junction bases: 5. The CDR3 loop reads CASGSTGTGSYEQYF. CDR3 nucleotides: TGTGCTAGTGGTTCTACCGGGACAGGGTCCTACGAGCAGTACTTC.

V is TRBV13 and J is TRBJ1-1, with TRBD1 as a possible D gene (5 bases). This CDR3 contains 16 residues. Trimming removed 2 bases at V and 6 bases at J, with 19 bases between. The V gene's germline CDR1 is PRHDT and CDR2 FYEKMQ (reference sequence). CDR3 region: CASSLYSLQGSAEAFF. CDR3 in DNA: TGTGCCAGCAGCTTATACTCACTTCAGGGTTCGGCTGAAGCTTTCTTT. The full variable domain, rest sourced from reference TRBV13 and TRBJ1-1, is AAGVIQSPRHLIKEKRETATLKCYPIPRHDTVYWYQQGPGQDPQFLISFYEKMQSDKGSIPDRFSAQQFSDYHSELNMSSLELGDSALYFCASSLYSLQGSAEAFFGQGTRLTVV.

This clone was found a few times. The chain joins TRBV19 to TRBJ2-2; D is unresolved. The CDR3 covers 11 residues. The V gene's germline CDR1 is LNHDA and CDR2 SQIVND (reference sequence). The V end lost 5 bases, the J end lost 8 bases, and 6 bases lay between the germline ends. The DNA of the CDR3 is TGTGCCAGTAGTTATTCGGGGGAGCTGTTTTTT. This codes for CASSYSGELFF.

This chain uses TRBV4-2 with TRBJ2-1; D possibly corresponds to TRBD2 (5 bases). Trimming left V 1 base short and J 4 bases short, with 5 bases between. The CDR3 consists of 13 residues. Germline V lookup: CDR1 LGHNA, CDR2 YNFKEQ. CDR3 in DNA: TGTGCCAGCAGCCAAGGAGGGTACAATGAGCAGTTCTTC. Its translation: CASSQGGYNEQFF.

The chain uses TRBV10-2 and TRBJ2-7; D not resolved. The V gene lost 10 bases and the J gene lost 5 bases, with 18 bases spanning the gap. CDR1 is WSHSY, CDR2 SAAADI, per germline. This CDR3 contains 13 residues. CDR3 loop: CATTVVGQHEQYF. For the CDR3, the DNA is TGCGCCACTACAGTAGTAGGCCAACACGAGCAGTACTTC.

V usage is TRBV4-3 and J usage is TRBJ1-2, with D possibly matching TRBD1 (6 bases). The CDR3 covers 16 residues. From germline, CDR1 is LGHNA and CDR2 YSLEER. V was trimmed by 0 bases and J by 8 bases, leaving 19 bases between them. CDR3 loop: CASSQDRGQTVYGYTF. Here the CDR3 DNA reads TGCGCCAGCAGCCAAGATCGCGGACAGACAGTGTACGGCTACACCTTC.

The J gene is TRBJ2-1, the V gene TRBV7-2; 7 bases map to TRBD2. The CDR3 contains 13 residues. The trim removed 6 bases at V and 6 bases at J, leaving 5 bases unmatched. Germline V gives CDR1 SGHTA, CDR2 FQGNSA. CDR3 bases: TGTGCCAGCAGGGCTAGCGGCGTCAATGAGCAGTTCTTC. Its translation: CASRASGVNEQFF.

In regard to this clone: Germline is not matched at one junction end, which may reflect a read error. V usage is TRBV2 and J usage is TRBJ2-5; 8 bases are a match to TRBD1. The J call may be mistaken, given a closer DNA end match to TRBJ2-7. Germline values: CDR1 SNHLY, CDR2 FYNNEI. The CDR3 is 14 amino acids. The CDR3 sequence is CASREGTGSYEQYF. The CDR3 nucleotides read TGTGCCAGCAGGGAAGGGACAGGATCCTACGAGCAGTACTTC.

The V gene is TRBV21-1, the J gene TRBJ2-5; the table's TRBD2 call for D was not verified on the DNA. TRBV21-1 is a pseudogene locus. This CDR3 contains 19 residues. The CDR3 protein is CASSNGVTTSGGNQETQYF. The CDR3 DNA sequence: TGTGCCAGCAGCAATGGGGTGACTACTAGCGGGGGAAATCAAGAGACCCAGTACTTC.

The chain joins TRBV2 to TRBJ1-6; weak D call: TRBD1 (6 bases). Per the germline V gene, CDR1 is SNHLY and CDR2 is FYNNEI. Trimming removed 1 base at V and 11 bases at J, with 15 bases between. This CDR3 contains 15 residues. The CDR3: CASSEDEGGETPLHF. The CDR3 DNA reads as TGTGCCAGCAGTGAAGATGAAGGGGGTGAGACACCCCTCCACTTT. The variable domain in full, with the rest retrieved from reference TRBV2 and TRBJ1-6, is EPEVTQTPSHQVTQMGQEVILRCVPISNHLYFYWYRQILGQKVEFLVSFYNNEISEKSEIFDDQFSVERPDGSNFTLKIRSTKLEDSAMYFCASSEDEGGETPLHFGNGTRLTVT.

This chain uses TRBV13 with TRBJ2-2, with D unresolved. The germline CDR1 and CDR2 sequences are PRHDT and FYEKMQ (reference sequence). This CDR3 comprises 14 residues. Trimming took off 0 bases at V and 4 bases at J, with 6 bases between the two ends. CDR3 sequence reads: CASSLGGGTGELFF. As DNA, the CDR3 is TGTGCCAGCAGCTTAGGCGGCGGCACCGGGGAGCTGTTTTTT.

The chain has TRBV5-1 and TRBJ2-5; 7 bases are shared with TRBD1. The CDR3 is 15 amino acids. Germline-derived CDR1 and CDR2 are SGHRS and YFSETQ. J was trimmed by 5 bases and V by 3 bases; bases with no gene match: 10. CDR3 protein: CASSSGSTGAETQYF. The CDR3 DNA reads TGCGCCAGCAGCTCGGGATCTACAGGGGCGGAGACCCAGTACTTC.

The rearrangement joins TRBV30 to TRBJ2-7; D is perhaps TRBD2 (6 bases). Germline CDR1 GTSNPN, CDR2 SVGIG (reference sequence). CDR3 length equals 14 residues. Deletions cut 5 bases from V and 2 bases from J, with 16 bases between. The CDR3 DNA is TGTGCCTGGTATGAACTAGCCTTTCCCTACGAGCAGTACTTC. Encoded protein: CAWYELAFPYEQYF.

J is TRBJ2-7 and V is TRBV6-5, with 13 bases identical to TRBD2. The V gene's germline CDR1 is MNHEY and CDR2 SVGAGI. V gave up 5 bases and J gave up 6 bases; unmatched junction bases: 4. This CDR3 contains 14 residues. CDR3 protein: CASSEGLAGFEQYF. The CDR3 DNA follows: TGTGCCAGCAGTGAGGGACTAGCGGGGTTCGAGCAGTACTTC.

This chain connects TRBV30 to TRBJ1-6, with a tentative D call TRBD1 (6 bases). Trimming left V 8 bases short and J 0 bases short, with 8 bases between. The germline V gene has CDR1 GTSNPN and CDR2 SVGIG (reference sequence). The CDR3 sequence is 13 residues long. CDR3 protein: CAARGSYNSPLHF. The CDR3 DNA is TGTGCCGCCAGGGGCTCCTATAATTCACCCCTCCACTTT.

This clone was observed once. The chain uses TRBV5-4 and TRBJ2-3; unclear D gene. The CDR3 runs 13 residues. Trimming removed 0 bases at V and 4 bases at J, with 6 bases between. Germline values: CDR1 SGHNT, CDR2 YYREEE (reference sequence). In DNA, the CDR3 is TGTGCCAGCAGCTTGGATAATCCAGATACGCAGTATTTT. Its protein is CASSLDNPDTQYF.

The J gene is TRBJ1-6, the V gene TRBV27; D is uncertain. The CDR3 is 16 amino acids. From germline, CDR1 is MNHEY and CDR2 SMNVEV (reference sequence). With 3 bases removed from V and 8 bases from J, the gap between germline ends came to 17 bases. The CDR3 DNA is TGTGCCAGCAGTTTCGTGGGCTTGAGAGTGGATTCACCCCTCCACTTT. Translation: CASSFVGLRVDSPLHF.

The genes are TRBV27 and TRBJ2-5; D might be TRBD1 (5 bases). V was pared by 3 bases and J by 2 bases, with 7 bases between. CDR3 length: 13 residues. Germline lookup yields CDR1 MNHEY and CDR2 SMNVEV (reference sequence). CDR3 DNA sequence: TGTGCCAGCAGTTTGAACAGGCAAGAGACCCAGTACTTC. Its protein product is CASSLNRQETQYF.

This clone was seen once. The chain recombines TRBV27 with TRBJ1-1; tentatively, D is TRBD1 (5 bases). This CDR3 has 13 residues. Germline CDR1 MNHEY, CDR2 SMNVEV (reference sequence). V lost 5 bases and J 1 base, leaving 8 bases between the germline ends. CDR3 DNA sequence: TGTGCCAGCAGTGACAGCTCGAACACTGAAGCTTTCTTT. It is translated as CASSDSSNTEAFF.

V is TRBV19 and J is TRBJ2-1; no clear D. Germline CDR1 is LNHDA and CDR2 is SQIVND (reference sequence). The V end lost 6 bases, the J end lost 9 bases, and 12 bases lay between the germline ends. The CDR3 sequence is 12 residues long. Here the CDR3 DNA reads TGTGCCAGTAGCACCCCGAGCTCTGAGCAGTTCTTC. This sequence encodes CASSTPSSEQFF.

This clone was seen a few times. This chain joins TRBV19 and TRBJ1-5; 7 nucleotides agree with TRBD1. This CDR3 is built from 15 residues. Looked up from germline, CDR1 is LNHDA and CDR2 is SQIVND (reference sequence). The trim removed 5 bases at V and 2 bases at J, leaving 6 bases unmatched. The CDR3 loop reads CASSHRGRGNQPQHF. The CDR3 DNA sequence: TGTGCCAGTAGTCACAGGGGAAGGGGCAATCAGCCCCAGCATTTT.

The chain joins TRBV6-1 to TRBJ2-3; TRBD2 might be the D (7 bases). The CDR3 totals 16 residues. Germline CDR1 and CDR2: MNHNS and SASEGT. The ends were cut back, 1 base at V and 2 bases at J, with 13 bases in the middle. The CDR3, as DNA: TGTGCCAGCAGTGAAGGGGCGGGGGCCTTCACAGATACGCAGTATTTT. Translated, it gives CASSEGAGAFTDTQYF.